This is a list of T cell receptor beta chains from one sample in a study of long-term antiretroviral therapy in people with HIV. TCRdb keeps only in-frame clones here, not all; method: immunoSEQ multiplex PCR. The data contain about 22,000 clones, 80% to 90% of them singletons. The source was unsorted PBMCs, collected 1.8 years before starting antiretroviral therapy. The origin of the receptors is a woman aged 25 to 45 with HIV. The CDR3 runs from the conserved cysteine through the conserved F or W. The order of the fields is D gene, J gene, clone size, V gene, CDR3 DNA, CDR3 protein. A D gene is named only where the DNA matches it firmly. Clone size, where shown, is once, few, many, or a class for clones that have expanded.

-,TRBJ1-2,-,TRBV29-1,TGCAGCGCGCGGGGTTCAGGGCCGCGGGGCTACACCTTC,CSARGSGPRGYTF
-,TRBJ1-5,once,TRBV29-1,TGCAGCGCCACCGAGGGGGGATATAGCAATCAGCCCCAGCATTTT,CSATEGGYSNQPQHF
-,TRBJ1-6,-,TRBV5-1,TGCGCCAGCAGCCTCGGGGGAGCAGGGGCCAATTCACCCCTCCACTTT,CASSLGGAGANSPLHF
-,TRBJ2-1,few,TRBV21-1,TGTGCCAGCAGCAAAGCCTTCCTAGACCCGTTCTTC,CASSKAFLDPFF
-,TRBJ2-4,-,TRBV18,TGTGCCAGCTCCGTGGACCCCCCAGCCAAAAACATTCAGTACTTC,CASSVDPPAKNIQYF
-,TRBJ2-3,-,TRBV7-3,TGTGCCAGCAGCCGGGACTCTAGCACAGATACGCAGTATTTT,CASSRDSSTDTQYF
-,TRBJ2-7,-,TRBV7-3,TGTGCCAGCAGCTTATTCAGGGGAGGGTCCTACGAGCAGTACTTC,CASSLFRGGSYEQYF
TRBD1,TRBJ1-6,-,TRBV6-1,TGTGCCAGTGAAGTTGACAGGGGGCTTTCACCCCTCCACTTT,CASEVDRGLSPLHF
TRBD1,TRBJ2-2,-,TRBV27,TGTGCCAGCAGTGCCTCAACAGGGGTTCTGTTTTTT,CASSASTGVLFF
TRBD2,TRBJ2-3,-,TRBV5-1,TGCGCCAGCAGCTCCCTGAGCGGGGGCGGGGCGTATACGCAGTATTTT,CASSSLSGGGAYTQYF
TRBD1,TRBJ2-6,-,TRBV7-3,TGTGCCAGCAGCTCGACAGGGAAGTCTGGGGCCAACGTCCTGACTTTC,CASSSTGKSGANVLTF